The TCR beta chain described here comes from a study of radiation and T cells in renal cell carcinoma (dated by TCRdb to the early 2020s). Regarding the study in general: Samples came from a clinical trial, in which primary renal cell carcinomas received 15 Gy stereotactic body radiation therapy followed by nephrectomy 4 weeks later. In the roughly 54 samples combined, some 4,000,000 unique CDR3 nucleotide sequences were found, encoding 2.5 million or so unique CDR3 amino acid sequences. In total, 50 to 55 samples, comprising 26 tumors and 27 peripheral blood samples, were subjected to TCR beta sequencing.

Reading the label with the study, this specimen's time point is: blood 2 weeks post-SBRT. The sample's treatment or condition label, decoded: 15 Gy SBRT to primary tumor, nephrectomy 4 weeks later. Serial peripheral blood from radiation-treated patients was sampled at baseline, 2 weeks and 4 weeks after SBRT to track tumor-enriched clonotypes. Every patient's renal cell carcinoma showed clear cell pathology. Genomic DNA for TCR sequencing was prepared using the QIAamp DNA Blood Mini Kit (Qiagen). The analyses included just those samples that passed every quality control check. Sequences MNHEY (CDR1) and SVGAGI (CDR2) are obtained from the germline V gene. Inclusive of the bounding cysteine and phenylalanine, the CDR3 is 15 residues long. Of the read, only the CDR3 DNA is kept; its 45 bases are in frame from base 1. V loses 0 bases, J loses 1 base, and the germline ends lie 7 bases apart. Points the paper makes about the study in general: Dynamics of the blood repertoire were not tracked past 4 weeks after treatment. Because pretreatment tumor biopsies were not available, the baseline intratumoral presence of clonotypes could not be determined. In blood, the top tumor clonotypes increased between baseline and 2 weeks post-radiation and then shrank by 4 weeks, which suggests that tumor-resident clones expanded only transiently. Because the trial had a single-armed design, the trial could not examine how radiation dose or scheduling affected the TCR repertoire.

TCR beta libraries were generated from genomic DNA with the immunoSEQ kit, following the manufacturer's recommendations. To prepare the libraries, a first multiplex PCR with proprietary primers was run, followed by a second PCR that added unique barcodes, and a bead cleanup was done after each round. Each sample batch included a kit-provided positive control reaction and a negative control reaction. The final libraries were assessed on an Agilent 4200 TapeStation D1000 ScreenTape, pooled by volume, and quantified by qPCR. Sequencing was performed on an Illumina NextSeq500 using a MidOutput 150-cycle cartridge, with 156 Read1 cycles, 15 Index1 cycles, and the kit custom primers. The pooled library was loaded at approximately 1 pM with a roughly 22% PhiX control spike-in. Per the source publication's procedure: Vendor-processed data were analyzed in R, and a clonotype was defined as all T cells sharing the same CDR3 nucleotide sequence. In the clone abundance analyses, frequencies in each sample were normalized to that sample's 10,000 most abundant clones. Public T cell clones, which averaged fewer than five per sample, were removed prior to analysis. An abundance difference of at least 32-fold between compartments was the criterion for calling clonotypes tumor-enriched or baseline blood-enriched. A beta-binomial differential abundance model was applied to find clonotypes that expanded or contracted between blood time points. Tumor-blood repertoire similarity was measured with the Baroni-Urbani and Buser coefficient, and group comparisons used two-tailed Wilcoxon tests in R. In TCRdb, the immuneACCESS table is reduced to in-frame sequences with V and J assigned. These tables do not hold every clone; where another copy was compared, an unresolved V gene accounts for under half, and the others remain unexplained. The DNA was the basis for D and trimming; V, J and clone size are from that table. The sample table holds 120,000 or so clones, of which around 85% were seen once. The leading ten clones occupy around 6.1% of the sample.

Comments on this clone: Its antigen remains undetermined. No much larger clonotype is one base removed from it; base qualities were not supplied.

The V gene is TRBV6-5 and the J gene is TRBJ2-1, with no D gene named confidently. This receptor was identified in a middle-aged man with renal cell carcinoma. The starting material was blood, obtained from a patient whose treatment included radiotherapy and nephrectomy. The CDR3 protein: CASSYSDLSYNEQFF. The bases are TGTGCCAGCAGTTACTCGGACCTATCCTACAATGAGCAGTTCTTC.